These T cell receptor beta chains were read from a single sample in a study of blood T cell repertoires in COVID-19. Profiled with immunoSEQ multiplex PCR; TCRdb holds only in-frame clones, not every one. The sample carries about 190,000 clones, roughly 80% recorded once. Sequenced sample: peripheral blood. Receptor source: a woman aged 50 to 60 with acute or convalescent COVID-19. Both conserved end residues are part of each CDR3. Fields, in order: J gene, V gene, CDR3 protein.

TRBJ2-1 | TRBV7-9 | CASSLGGAASSYNEQFF
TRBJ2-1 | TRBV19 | CASSISSGALNEQFF
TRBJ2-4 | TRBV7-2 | CASSSIIGAVGGIQYF
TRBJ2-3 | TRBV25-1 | CASSARVGTDTQYF
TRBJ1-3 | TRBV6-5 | CASRRGSGNTIYF
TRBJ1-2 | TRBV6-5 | CASSYWSSDGYTF
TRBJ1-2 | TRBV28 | CASRSGGRIEGYGYTF
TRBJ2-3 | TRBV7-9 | CASSLNREGTDTQYF
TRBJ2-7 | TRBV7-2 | CASSFLGDFSYEQYF
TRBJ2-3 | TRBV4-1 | CASSQGPEEGTQYF
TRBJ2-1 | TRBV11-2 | CASSSGDEQFF
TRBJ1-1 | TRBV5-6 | CASSFSVATEAFF
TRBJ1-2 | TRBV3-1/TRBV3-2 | CASSLTGAGGYTF
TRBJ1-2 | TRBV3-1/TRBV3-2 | CASSQGRGARAYGYTF
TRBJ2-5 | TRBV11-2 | CASSTRWEWALTETQYF
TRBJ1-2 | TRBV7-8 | CASSLELSGSYGYTF
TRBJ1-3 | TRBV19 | CASSIGTGRGLFGSGNTIYF
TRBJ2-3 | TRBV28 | CASSILAGGVDTQYF
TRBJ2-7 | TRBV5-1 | CASSLDRDTYEQYF
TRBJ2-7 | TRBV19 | CATQEAASYEQYF
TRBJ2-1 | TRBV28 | CASSFLAGEDNEQFF
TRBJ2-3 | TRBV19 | CASSLGQGGFTDTQYF
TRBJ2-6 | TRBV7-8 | CASSLRELGANVLTF
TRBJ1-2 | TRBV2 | CASSVTGGTFYGYTF
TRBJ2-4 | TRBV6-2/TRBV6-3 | CASSTPPGQLKNIQYF
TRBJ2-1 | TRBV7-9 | CASRRDCSGRDNRFF
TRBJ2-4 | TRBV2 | CASSDELAGGIAKNIQYF
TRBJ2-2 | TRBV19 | CASSPRVTGTGELFF
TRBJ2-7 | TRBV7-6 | CASSLGTGAYEQYF
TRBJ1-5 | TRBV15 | CATSKTSLTEKWNQPQHF
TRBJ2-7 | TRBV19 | CASSGSRTIYEQYF
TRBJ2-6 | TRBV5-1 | CASSRGAGSSGANVLTF
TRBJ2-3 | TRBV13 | CASSPGTQSDTQYF
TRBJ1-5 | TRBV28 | CASYPFGGGYSNQPQHF
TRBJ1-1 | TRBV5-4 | CASSLDSNTEAFF
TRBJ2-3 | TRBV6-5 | CASSYPAGTDTQYF
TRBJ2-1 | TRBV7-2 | CASSPQGAGYNEQFF
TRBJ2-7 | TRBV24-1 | CATQWRAGYEQYF
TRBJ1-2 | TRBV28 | CASAMTGQGIYGYTF
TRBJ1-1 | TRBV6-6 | CASSYDRGRLEAFF
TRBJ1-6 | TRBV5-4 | CASSLAYRQGVINSPLHF
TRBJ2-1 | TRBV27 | CASSSGSSGSREQFF
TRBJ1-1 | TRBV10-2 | CASSESKGVGTEAFF
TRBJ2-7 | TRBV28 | CASNTNPGYEQYF
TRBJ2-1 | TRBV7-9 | CASSSGLAILYNEQFF
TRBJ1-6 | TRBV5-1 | CASVPGTGNSPLHF
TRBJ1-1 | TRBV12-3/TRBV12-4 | CASRGQGNTEAFF
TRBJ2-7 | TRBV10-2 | CASKVKPGEPYEQYF
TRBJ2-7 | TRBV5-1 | CASSFGGTAVWEQYF
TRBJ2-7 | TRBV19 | CASSPTSGRSLEQYF
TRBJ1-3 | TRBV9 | CASSGGTGNGNTIYF
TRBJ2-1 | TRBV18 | CASSPPLSEQFF
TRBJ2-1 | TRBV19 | CASNLDRESNEQFF
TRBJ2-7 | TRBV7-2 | CASSLGGTGSYEQYF
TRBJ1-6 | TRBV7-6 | CASSLGRSGGNSPLHF
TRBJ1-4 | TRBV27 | CASSPGSRIHEKLFF
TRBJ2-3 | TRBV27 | CASSLATTDTQYF